This T cell receptor beta chain was obtained from a study of CD8+ T cells in alopecia areata. Following RNA extraction, reverse transcription yielded cDNA that acted as the sequencing template. Sequenced by immunoSEQ multiplex PCR; TCRdb stores in-frame clones only, minus some. The table includes 85,000 to 95,000 clones, 60% to 80% detected once. The study, taken as a whole, reports: The treated group had a single nonresponder, limiting CD8+ expansion-response conclusions. Mice showed clearer TCR sharing than patients did, a gap that was possibly HLA-related.

CDR1 and CDR2 from the germline V gene are SGHAT and FQNNGV. The CDR3 is 12 residues long. The ends were cut back, 4 bases at V and 6 bases at J, with 9 bases in the middle. The treatment here: oral pan-JAK inhibitor, 5-10 mg twice daily. PBMCs yielded sorted CD4+ and CD8+ T cells. In regard to this clone: Its antigen remains unknown.

This sequence originates from a human donor with alopecia areata. V and J are TRBV11-2 and TRBJ1-1, with a possible D match to TRBD1 (5 bases). The source material was CD8+ T cells sorted from blood, sampled at roughly week 45, from a patient treated with tofacitinib. CDR3 residues: CASSSQGAEAFF. The CDR3 nucleotides read TGTGCCAGCAGCTCTCAGGGTGCTGAAGCTTTCTTT.